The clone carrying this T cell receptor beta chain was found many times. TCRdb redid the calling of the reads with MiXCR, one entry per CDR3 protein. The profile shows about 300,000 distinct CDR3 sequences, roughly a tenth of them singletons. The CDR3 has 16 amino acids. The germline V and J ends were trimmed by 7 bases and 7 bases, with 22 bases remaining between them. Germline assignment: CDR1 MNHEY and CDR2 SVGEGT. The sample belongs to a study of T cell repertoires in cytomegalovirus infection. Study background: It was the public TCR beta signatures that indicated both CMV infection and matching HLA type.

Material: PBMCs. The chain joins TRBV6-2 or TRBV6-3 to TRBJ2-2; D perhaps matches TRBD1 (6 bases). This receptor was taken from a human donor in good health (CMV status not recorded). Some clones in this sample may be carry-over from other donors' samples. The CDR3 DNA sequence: TGTGCCAGCAATCACAGGGCGGCTACCCACGGCGGGGAGCTGTTTTTT. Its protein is CASNHRAATHGGELFF.